This TCR beta chain is drawn from a study of cytomegalovirus exposure and HLA in healthy donors. Study-level findings and limits: Most observed TCR sequences were rare, whereas some public TCRs were detected in many donors. Researchers reported in a later analysis that a missense DCLRE1C variant was tied to TCR beta V- and J-gene trimming.

The PCR had 60 Vbeta and 13 Jbeta primers. In the authors' workflow: In a later analysis, of around 80 million unique beta chains, roughly 10 million appeared in at least two donors. TCRdb's table, derived via immunoSEQ multiplex PCR, lists solely in-frame clones and lacks some. The DNA was the basis for D and trimming; V, J and clone size are from that table. The sample lists around 91,000 clones, about three quarters seen once, with 2.5% in the top ten. This clone was detected once. Its specificity is not known. V lost 0 bases and J lost 7, with 10 bases in between. CDR1 and CDR2 (germline): SGHRS, YFSETQ. The CDR3 has 14 amino acids.

The chain joins TRBV5-1 to TRBJ2-2, with a weak D call TRBD2 (6 bases). The source material was PBMCs. This TCR derives from a male donor in good health and CMV-seropositive. The CDR3 coding sequence is TGCGCCAGCAGCTTGGTTCAGGGAGGCGGGGAGCTGTTTTTT. Protein product: CASSLVQGGGELFF.